Below are 14 T cell receptor beta chains sequenced from a single sample in a study of cytomegalovirus exposure and HLA in healthy donors. PCR primers comprised 60 Vbeta and 13 Jbeta primers. Produced via immunoSEQ multiplex PCR; TCRdb's table is partial and in-frame only. The table includes approximately 77,000 clones, around three quarters detected once. The source material was PBMCs. Receptors originate from a man aged 35-49 years in good health and CMV-seronegative.

Here the CDR3 reads CASSARLPGANVLTF. The CDR3 coding sequence is TGTGCCAGCAGCGCGCGTTTGCCTGGGGCCAACGTCCTGACTTTC. This chain joins TRBV7-6 and TRBJ2-6; D remains unclear. CDR3 length equals 15 residues. Germline assignment: CDR1 SGHVS and CDR2 FNYEAQ. Trimming cost V 5 bases and J 2 bases, with 10 bases left between them.

The genes are TRBV6-1 and TRBJ2-7; perhaps TRBD2 as D (6 bases). There are 14 residues in the CDR3. Trimming took off 3 bases at V and 3 bases at J, with 12 bases between the two ends. Germline V gene sequence: CDR1 MNHNS, CDR2 SASEGT. This CDR3 is CASSEGGVYYEQYF. CDR3 nucleotide sequence: TGTGCCAGCAGTGAGGGGGGTGTCTACTACGAGCAGTACTTC.

V is TRBV10-1 and J is TRBJ1-1, with D hard to call. The CDR3 contains 13 residues. Looked up from germline, CDR1 is WNHNN and CDR2 is SYGVQD (reference sequence). The V and J ends lost 5 bases and 8 bases respectively, with 15 bases between them. The CDR3, as DNA: TGCGCCAGCAGTCCAAGGGTCGGCGGGGAAGCTTTCTTT. Encoded protein: CASSPRVGGEAFF.

The CDR3 loop is CASVNSYPNYGYTF. In DNA form, the CDR3 reads TGTGCCAGCGTTAACTCGTATCCCAACTATGGCTACACCTTC. This chain joins TRBV2 and TRBJ1-2; D unclear. The CDR3 is 14 amino acids. V was shortened by 8 bases and J by 2 bases, with 15 bases between the two germline ends. CDR1 and CDR2 (germline): SNHLY, FYNNEI.

The CDR3 region is CSVRETYEQYF. CDR3 nucleotide sequence: TGCAGCGTTCGGGAAACCTACGAGCAGTACTTC. The V call is TRBV29-1, the J call TRBJ2-7; D is possibly TRBD2 (5 bases). Germline-derived CDR1 and CDR2 are SQVTM and ANQGSEA. V dropped 5 bases and J dropped 2 bases, with 7 bases sitting between them. The CDR3 spans 11 residues.

The chain joins TRBV27 to TRBJ2-7; TRBD2 matches at 10 bases. Germline values: CDR1 MNHEY, CDR2 SMNVEV (reference sequence). The V gene end was trimmed by 2 bases and the J gene end by 3 bases; junction bases not matched to a gene: 4. CDR3 size: 15 residues. The CDR3 loop is CASSLVLAGNYEQYF. DNA of the CDR3: TGTGCCAGCAGTTTAGTACTAGCGGGAAACTACGAGCAGTACTTC.

A word on this clone: Other DNA sequences in the same sample also yield this CDR3. V is TRBV5-4 and J is TRBJ2-7; 8 bases align to TRBD1. J lost 4 bases, V lost 0 bases, and 3 bases had no gene match. CDR3 size: 14 residues. Germline CDR1 SGHNT, CDR2 YYREEE (reference sequence). The DNA for the CDR3 is TGTGCCAGCAGCTTGGGTCAGGGGGCGTACGAGCAGTACTTC. The encoded protein is CASSLGQGAYEQYF. Variable domain in full (rest from reference TRBV5-4 and TRBJ2-7): ETGVTQSPTHLIKTRGQQVTLRCSSQSGHNTVSWYQQALGQGPQFIFQYYREEENGRGNFPPRFSGLQFPNYSSELNVNALELDDSALYLCASSLGQGAYEQYFGPGTRLTVT.

This clone was picked up a small number of times. This chain uses TRBV5-5 with TRBJ1-1; 7 bases align to TRBD1. Trimming took 4 bases from V and 5 from J; bases not matched to a gene: 8. CDR1 is SGHKS and CDR2 is YYEKEE in the germline V gene (reference sequence). The CDR3 extends over 14 amino acids. CDR3 bases: TGTGCCAGCAGCGGGGACAGCAGGAGGACTGAAGCTTTCTTT. It is translated as CASSGDSRRTEAFF.

This sequence joins TRBV9 and TRBJ2-2; the D gene is possibly TRBD2 (5 bases). CDR1 is SGDLS and CDR2 is YYNGEE in the germline V gene. This CDR3 has 14 amino acids. V dropped 4 bases and J dropped 13 bases, with 20 bases sitting between them. For the CDR3, the DNA is TGTGCCAGCAGCAGAGCGGACGAACGCGGAACGCTGTTTTTT. This gives the protein CASSRADERGTLFF. Together with reference TRBV9 and TRBJ2-2, the CDR3 gives the full variable domain: DSGVTQTPKHLITATGQRVTLRCSPRSGDLSVYWYQQSLDQGLQFLIQYYNGEERAKGNILERFSAQQFPDLHSELNLSSLELGDSALYFCASSRADERGTLFFGEGSRLTVL.

This clone was counted once. This chain uses TRBV7-9 with TRBJ2-3; tentative D call: TRBD2 (6 bases). CDR1 SEHNR and CDR2 FQNEAQ come from the germline V gene (reference sequence). The CDR3 contains 15 residues. Trimming shortened V by 4 bases and J by 2 bases, and 13 bases separated the two germline ends. CDR3 nucleotides: TGTGCCAGCAGCTCCTTGGCGGGACCCACAGATACGCAGTATTTT. Translated: CASSSLAGPTDTQYF.

The chain combines TRBV27 with TRBJ2-3, with D unclear. The CDR3 runs to 13 residues. Per germline, CDR1 MNHEY and CDR2 SMNVEV (reference sequence). Trimming pared 5 bases from V and 4 bases from J, leaving 10 bases between. The CDR3 spells CASSPPGPDTQYF. Here the CDR3 DNA reads TGTGCCAGCAGTCCCCCAGGTCCAGATACGCAGTATTTT.

This chain links TRBV12-5 with TRBJ2-1; 7 bases align to TRBD2. CDR3 length: 12 amino acids. The germline V gene encodes CDR1 LGHNT and CDR2 FRNRAP. The trim removed 5 bases at V and 9 bases at J, leaving 4 bases unmatched. The CDR3 coding sequence is TGTGCTAGTGGTACGACTAGCTTTGAGCAGTTCTTC. This sequence encodes CASGTTSFEQFF.

This chain uses TRBV5-1 with TRBJ2-2, with 11 bases identical to TRBD1. Unmatched junction bases numbered 3, after V lost 7 bases and J lost 7 bases. The CDR3 is 13 amino acids. CDR1 is SGHRS and CDR2 is YFSETQ in the germline V gene. The CDR3 reads CASAGTGGGELFF. The DNA of the CDR3 is TGCGCCAGCGCCGGGACAGGGGGCGGGGAGCTGTTTTTT. The complete variable domain, with remaining parts taken from reference TRBV5-1 and TRBJ2-2, reads KAGVTQTPRYLIKTRGQQVTLSCSPISGHRSVSWYQQTPGQGLQFLFEYFSETQRNKGNFPGRFSGRQFSNSRSEMNVSTLELGDSALYLCASAGTGGGELFFGEGSRLTVL.

This clone was found a few times. This sequence joins TRBV6-5 and TRBJ1-1; 10 bases fit TRBD1. After removal of 8 bases from V and 7 bases from J, the junction contained 7 bases not matched to a gene. The CDR3 length is 13 residues. The germline V gene encodes CDR1 MNHEY and CDR2 SVGAGI. The CDR3 DNA is TGTGCCAGCCGTTTCGGACAGGGGGGTGAAGCTTTCTTT. Its protein is CASRFGQGGEAFF.